These 4 T cell receptor beta chains originate from one sample sequenced in a study of beta chain features in type 1 diabetes (dated by TCRdb to 2016 to 2018). The library relied on the immunoSEQ multiplex PCR assay. All of the isolated RNA was reverse transcribed with the High Capacity cDNA Reverse Transcription Kit, so expressed TCRB transcripts were sequenced. The table comes from immuneACCESS by way of TCRdb, which keeps in-frame sequences with V and J called. Part of the clones is missing from these tables; in studies checked, under half for an unresolved V gene and the rest for unknown reasons. This sample has roughly 250,000 clones in its table, and 7.5% to 10% of those were observed once. 0.03% to 0.035% of the sample goes to the ten largest clones. Sequenced input: naive CD4+ T cells from blood. This specimen's cell subset or site label, interpreted: true naive CD4+ T cells. The receptors shown here come from a woman in her late teens or twenties in good health.

This clone appeared a few times. The V and J genes are TRBV4-1 and TRBJ2-3; 8 bases are shared with TRBD2. Germline CDR1 reads MGHRA; CDR2 reads YSYEKL. The CDR3 extends over 16 amino acids. V shed 3 bases, J shed 0 bases, and the junction held 5 bases outside the gene matches. The CDR3 nucleotides read TGCGCCAGCAGCCATGTAGCGGGGACGAGCACAGATACGCAGTATTTT. This encodes CASSHVAGTSTDTQYF.

This clone was recorded many times. V gene TRBV23-1 combines with J gene TRBJ1-5; 7 bases match TRBD1. TRBV23-1 is an ORF, and what it does is uncertain. Trimming at V came to 3 bases and at J to 11 bases, leaving 16 bases not matched to a gene. The CDR3 loop spans 16 amino acids. CDR3 sequence: CASSHRGTEGIWTQHF. CDR3 coding DNA: TGCGCCAGCAGTCATCGAGGGACAGAGGGGATCTGGACCCAGCATTTT.

The V call is TRBV6-6, the J call TRBJ1-1; 7 bases are shared with TRBD1. CDR3 length: 15 residues. Germline V gene sequence: CDR1 MNHNY, CDR2 SVGAGI (reference sequence). J gave up 0 bases and V 2 bases, and 3 bases lay outside the gene matches. CDR3 in DNA: TGTGCCAGCAGTTACCCGGGACAGATGAACACTGAAGCTTTCTTT. Its protein product is CASSYPGQMNTEAFF.

This clone was found a few times. This chain links TRBV6-5 with TRBJ1-5; TRBD1 matches at 7 bases. Germline CDR1 is MNHEY and CDR2 is SVGAGI. Trimming removed 4 bases from V and 5 bases from J; junction bases left unmatched: 8. The CDR3 totals 15 residues. CDR3 bases: TGTGCCAGCAGTTCGGACAGGTTGGGACATCAGCCCCAGCATTTT. Protein sequence: CASSSDRLGHQPQHF.